The 20 T cell receptor beta chains given below trace back to one sample, sequenced in a study of T cells in Graves' hyperthyroidism and ophthalmopathy. Amplified TCR beta CDR3 regions came from RNA transcripts. The primer set for the first-round RT-PCR of the TCR CDR3 was HTBI. TCRdb called the multiplex PCR reads again in MiXCR, with one record for every CDR3 protein. The sample comprises roughly 380,000 distinct CDR3 sequences, approximately 15% of which are singletons, and roughly 9.6% rests with the top ten. The sequenced sample was blood. These TCRs come from a woman aged 60 to 75 with Graves' hyperthyroidism.

This clonotype was counted at least ten times. The chain is built from TRBV11-2 and TRBJ2-7; D possibly matches TRBD1 or TRBD2 (8 bases each). Trimming stripped 6 bases from V and 6 bases from J, with 27 bases between. CDR1 and CDR2 from the germline V gene are SGHAT and FQNNGV. The CDR3 consists of 17 residues. The CDR3 DNA reads TGTGCCAGCAGGACACAGGGGGGGGGGACTAGGCGTTTCGAGCAGTACTTC. Amino acid sequence: CASRTQGGGTRRFEQYF.

This clonotype was seen repeatedly, ten times or more. The V call is TRBV18, the J call TRBJ2-1; no clear D gene. The CDR3 runs to 13 residues. With 2 bases removed from V and 7 bases from J, the gap between germline ends came to 9 bases. CDR1 is KGHSH and CDR2 is LQKENI in the germline V gene. The CDR3 nucleotides are TGTGCCAGCTCACCATACTCAGATAATGAGCAGTTCTTC. This gives the protein CASSPYSDNEQFF.

The chain carries TRBV7-2 and TRBJ1-4; D gene unclear. Trimming took off 3 bases at V and 3 bases at J, with 8 bases between the two ends. Germline CDR1 SGHTA, CDR2 FQGNSA. The CDR3 consists of 14 residues. In DNA form, the CDR3 reads TGTGCCAGCAGCTTGTCTTCGGCTAATGAAAAACTGTTTTTT. It is translated as CASSLSSANEKLFF.

This clonotype was seen only a few times. The chain combines TRBV5-5 with TRBJ2-1; TRBD2 matches 8 bases. The J segment lost 2 bases and the V segment lost 3 bases, leaving 7 bases of the junction unmatched. The CDR3 has 16 residues. Germline V gives CDR1 SGHKS, CDR2 YYEKEE (reference sequence). CDR3 sequence: CASSSVAGGTYNEQFF. CDR3 DNA sequence: TGTGCCAGCAGCTCCGTTGCGGGAGGAACCTACAATGAGCAGTTCTTC.

This clonotype was picked up a small number of times. A much bigger clone sits one base away, suggesting this may be a read error. V is TRBV24-1 and J is TRBJ2-3; the match to TRBD2 covers 11 bases. CDR1 KGHDR and CDR2 SFDVKD come from the germline V gene. The CDR3 has 17 amino acids. The V and J ends lost 5 bases and 8 bases, in that order; junction bases with no gene match: 14. The DNA for the CDR3 is TGTGCCACCAGTGTTTCCGGGACTAGCGGCTCGTGGGGTACGCAGTATTTT. Residues: CATSVSGTSGSWGTQYF.

Comments on this clonotype: The junction does not match germline at one end; this may be a read error. V and J are TRBV27 and TRBJ1-4; D not certain. The V gene's germline CDR1 is MNHEY and CDR2 SMNVEV (reference sequence). This CDR3 spans 14 amino acids. This chain's CDR3 is CAGSLSPVQEKLFF. The CDR3 DNA reads as TGTGCCGGCAGTTTAAGTCCGGTACAAGAAAAACTGTTTTTT.

This clonotype was seen ten or more times. The J gene is TRBJ2-7, the V gene TRBV27; D uncertain. CDR1 is MNHEY and CDR2 is SMNVEV in the germline V gene (reference sequence). The CDR3 extends over 15 amino acids. V was clipped by 0 bases and J by 5 bases, with 14 bases between them. The CDR3 protein is CASSLSESSSHEQYF. The CDR3 DNA reads TGTGCCAGCAGTTTATCCGAGTCTAGTTCCCACGAGCAGTACTTC.

The chain uses TRBV6-1 and TRBJ2-1; 8 bases are shared with TRBD1. V lost 10 bases to trimming and J lost 5 bases; unmatched junction nucleotides: 13. The length of the CDR3 is 15 residues. Germline V gene sequence: CDR1 MNHNS, CDR2 SASEGT. CDR3 region: CATEFLGTGNNEQFF. The CDR3 DNA reads as TGTGCCACAGAGTTTTTAGGGACAGGAAACAATGAGCAGTTCTTC.

Ten or more counts support this clonotype. The rearrangement uses TRBV2 and TRBJ2-7; 10 nucleotides line up with TRBD1. Looked up from germline, CDR1 is SNHLY and CDR2 is FYNNEI. V lost 5 bases to trimming and J lost 2 bases; unmatched junction nucleotides: 3. The CDR3 runs 14 residues. The CDR3 bases are TGTGCCAGCAGTCGGGACAGGGGAACCTACGAGCAGTACTTC. Encoded protein: CASSRDRGTYEQYF.

This clonotype was seen ten or more times. The chain carries TRBV2 and TRBJ1-1; TRBD1 agrees at 7 bases. This CDR3 spans 13 amino acids. Looked up from germline, CDR1 is SNHLY and CDR2 is FYNNEI. Losses at the gene ends were 8 bases for V and 1 base for J; bases not matched to a gene: 4. CDR3 DNA: TGTGCCAGCGGACAGGTCCCGAACACTGAAGCTTTCTTT. It is translated as CASGQVPNTEAFF.

This chain links TRBV9 with TRBJ2-7; TRBD1 or TRBD2 may be the D gene (5 bases each). Germline assignment: CDR1 SGDLS and CDR2 YYNGEE. V lost 4 bases and J 5 bases, leaving 19 bases between the germline ends. This CDR3 is built from 15 residues. The CDR3 protein is CASSPGPGTFHEQYF. CDR3 in DNA: TGTGCCAGCAGCCCCGGACCGGGGACGTTCCACGAGCAGTACTTC.

Many counts were recorded for this clonotype. The CDR3 region is CASSFDLGLAGGPKYNEQFF. CDR3 coding DNA: TGTGCCAGCAGTTTTGACCTCGGGCTAGCGGGAGGGCCTAAGTACAATGAGCAGTTCTTC. The chain employs TRBV27 and TRBJ2-1; 12 bases agree with TRBD2. CDR3 length equals 20 residues. The trim removed 3 bases at V and 4 bases at J, leaving 16 bases unmatched. In germline, CDR1 is MNHEY, CDR2 SMNVEV (reference sequence).

The genes are TRBV19 and TRBJ1-4; maybe TRBD1 (5 bases). The germline V gene has CDR1 LNHDA and CDR2 SQIVND (reference sequence). CDR3 length: 14 amino acids. Trimming stripped 11 bases from V and 1 base from J, with 14 bases between. CDR3 coding DNA: TGTGCCGCCTCCATCGGGGGAACTAATGAAAAACTGTTTTTT. It is translated as CAASIGGTNEKLFF. Variable domain in full (rest from reference TRBV19 and TRBJ1-4): DGGITQSPKYLFRKEGQNVTLSCEQNLNHDAMYWYRQDPGQGLRLIYYSQIVNDFQKGDIAEGYSVSREKKESFPLTVTSAQKNPTAFYLCAASIGGTNEKLFFGSGTQLSVL.

The table lists this clonotype with many counts. J is TRBJ1-1 and V is TRBV6-6, with TRBD1 identical over 9 bases. The CDR3 is made up of 15 amino acids. Looked up from germline, CDR1 is MNHNY and CDR2 is SVGAGI (reference sequence). After removal of 1 base from V and 5 bases from J, the junction contained 5 bases not matched to a gene. This CDR3 is CASSYYDRGGTEAFF. For the CDR3, the DNA is TGTGCCAGCAGTTACTACGACAGGGGGGGGACTGAAGCTTTCTTT.

Of note for this clonotype: A much larger clone sits a single nucleotide away, making a read error possible. As the CDR3 is not closed by the conserved phenylalanine or tryptophan, this likely results from a read error. The chain employs TRBV3-1 and TRBJ2-1; TRBD2 aligns across 13 bases. The CDR3 is 16 amino acids. Losses at the gene ends were 1 base for V and 5 bases for J; bases not matched to a gene: 2. Germline loops: CDR1 LGHDT, CDR2 YNNKEL (reference sequence). CDR3: CASSQAGTSGDNEQFL. In nucleotides, the CDR3 is TGTGCCAGCAGCCAAGCCGGGACTAGCGGGGACAATGAGCAGTTCCTC.

V and J are TRBV19 and TRBJ1-1; weak D call: TRBD1 (5 bases). Trimming left V 3 bases short and J 3 bases short, with 14 bases between. The germline CDR1 and CDR2 sequences are LNHDA and SQIVND (reference sequence). The CDR3 runs 15 residues. The CDR3 loop reads CASSISPGQYTEAFF. The CDR3 DNA follows: TGTGCCAGTAGTATCTCGCCAGGGCAATACACTGAAGCTTTCTTT. The full variable domain, with the rest looked up from reference TRBV19 and TRBJ1-1, is DGGITQSPKYLFRKEGQNVTLSCEQNLNHDAMYWYRQDPGQGLRLIYYSQIVNDFQKGDIAEGYSVSREKKESFPLTVTSAQKNPTAFYLCASSISPGQYTEAFFGQGTRLTVV.

This clonotype was observed a few times. The chain links TRBV13 to TRBJ2-1, with D possibly matching TRBD2 (6 bases). The CDR3 consists of 13 residues. Germline CDR1 and CDR2: PRHDT and FYEKMQ (reference sequence). The V end lost 8 bases, the J end lost 7 bases, and 15 bases lay between the germline ends. CDR3 protein: CASCLRGSNEQFF. CDR3 in DNA: TGTGCCAGCTGCCTTCGGGGGAGTAATGAGCAGTTCTTC.

This clonotype appeared many times. The chain recombines TRBV27 with TRBJ1-2; D is unclear. Germline V gives CDR1 MNHEY, CDR2 SMNVEV (reference sequence). The CDR3 covers 14 residues. V shed 5 bases and J shed 1 base, with 11 bases lying between them. The chain's CDR3 is CASSPANYNYGYTF. CDR3 nucleotides: TGTGCCAGCAGTCCCGCCAACTATAACTATGGCTACACCTTC.

This clonotype was observed many times. This chain joins TRBV27 and TRBJ2-1; possibly TRBD1 for D (6 bases). This CDR3 has 17 residues. Germline V gene sequence: CDR1 MNHEY, CDR2 SMNVEV (reference sequence). Trimming stripped 5 bases from V and 0 bases from J, with 17 bases between. The CDR3 nucleotides are TGTGCCAGCAGTCCCCTCCTGACAGGTCTCTCCTACAATGAGCAGTTCTTC. Protein: CASSPLLTGLSYNEQFF.

This clonotype was detected only a few times. CDR3 DNA sequence: TGTGCCAGCAGTTACCTAGGGGGCGACGACAATGAGCAGTTCTTC. Protein sequence: CASSYLGGDDNEQFF. This chain uses TRBV6-6 with TRBJ2-1; 7 bases are a match to TRBD1. With 2 bases clipped from V and 5 bases from J, the junction kept 6 bases outside the gene matches. This CDR3 spans 15 amino acids. Germline V gene lookup returns CDR1 MNHNY and CDR2 SVGAGI (reference sequence).